This passage covers 21 T cell receptor beta chains from one sample sequenced in a study of T-cell memory formation after mild COVID-19. Each CDR3 protein gets one entry after TCRdb re-called the 5' RACE reads with MiXCR. The table has around 130,000 distinct CDR3 sequences, about 18% seen once; the top ten hold approximately 5%. The specimen sequenced was PBMCs or a T cell subset sorted from them (not recorded which). These receptors were obtained from a man younger than 35 who had mild COVID-19 (a few samples of this study predate the infection). Cell type and time point are not known.

V usage is TRBV29-1 and J usage is TRBJ2-3, with 7 bases lining up with TRBD2. Germline-derived CDR1 and CDR2 are SQVTM and ANQGSEA. The CDR3 length is 12 residues. V lost 3 bases, J lost 9 bases, and 6 bases stayed unmatched. CDR3: CSVEVSSGTQYF. The CDR3, as DNA: TGCAGCGTTGAGGTGTCTAGCGGAACGCAGTATTTT.

The chain recombines TRBV15 with TRBJ2-5; 7 bases fit TRBD1. Germline CDR1 and CDR2: LNHNV and YYDKDF (reference sequence). J lost 1 base, V lost 5 bases, and 4 bases had no gene match. The length of the CDR3 is 14 residues. CDR3 in DNA: TGTGCCACCAGCCAGGGACAGCCCCAAGAGACCCAGTACTTC. It yields the protein CATSQGQPQETQYF.

V and J are TRBV5-1 and TRBJ2-2, with D possibly being TRBD1 (5 bases). Deletions cut 4 bases from V and 3 bases from J, with 19 bases between. Germline V gene data show CDR1 as SGHRS and CDR2 as YFSETQ. CDR3 length equals 17 residues. CDR3 DNA sequence: TGCGCCAGCAGCCCGGACCCCCAGGGCATGTACACCGGGGAGCTGTTTTTT. It codes for CASSPDPQGMYTGELFF. Full variable domain (outside the CDR3, taken from reference TRBV5-1 and TRBJ2-2): KAGVTQTPRYLIKTRGQQVTLSCSPISGHRSVSWYQQTPGQGLQFLFEYFSETQRNKGNFPGRFSGRQFSNSRSEMNVSTLELGDSALYLCASSPDPQGMYTGELFFGEGSRLTVL.

This clonotype was seen a handful of times. This rearrangement joins TRBV20-1 to TRBJ2-5; 8 bases are shared with TRBD2. Germline V gives CDR1 DFQATT, CDR2 SNEGSKA (reference sequence). Germline trimming cut 5 bases from V and 4 bases from J; bases unmatched to any gene: 12. This CDR3 has 15 amino acids. CDR3 sequence: CSAPSPLADPETQYF. CDR3 bases: TGCAGTGCTCCCAGCCCACTAGCGGACCCAGAGACCCAGTACTTC.

This clonotype was observed many times. CDR3 DNA sequence: TGCGCCAGCAGCTTTCCAGGGCCCGGGGAGCTGTTTTTT. It is translated as CASSFPGPGELFF. This rearrangement joins TRBV5-1 to TRBJ2-2; D may be TRBD1 (5 bases). Germline V gene sequence: CDR1 SGHRS, CDR2 YFSETQ. This CDR3 comprises 13 residues. The V gene lost 2 bases and the J gene lost 6 bases, with 8 bases spanning the gap.

The chain is built from TRBV15 and TRBJ1-1, with TRBD1 as a possible D gene (5 bases). The CDR3 is 15 amino acids. Germline loops: CDR1 LNHNV, CDR2 YYDKDF (reference sequence). With 1 base removed from V and 1 base from J, the gap between germline ends came to 10 bases. The CDR3 protein is CATSRGGTGNTEAFF. The CDR3 DNA follows: TGTGCCACCAGCAGAGGCGGGACGGGGAACACTGAAGCTTTCTTT.

The chain recombines TRBV5-1 with TRBJ1-1; perhaps TRBD1 as D (6 bases). V shed 4 bases and J shed 4 bases, with 17 bases lying between them. Germline CDR1 and CDR2: SGHRS and YFSETQ. The CDR3 spans 15 residues. CDR3 sequence reads: CASSPGHRTPTEAFF. In DNA form, the CDR3 reads TGCGCCAGCAGCCCGGGACACCGAACTCCCACTGAAGCTTTCTTT.

This clonotype was seen a handful of times. This sequence joins TRBV10-1 and TRBJ2-7; tentatively, D is TRBD1 or TRBD2 (6 bases each). V was clipped by 3 bases and J by 0 bases, with 15 bases between them. CDR1 is WNHNN and CDR2 is SYGVQD in the germline V gene (reference sequence). The length of the CDR3 is 16 residues. CDR3 in DNA: TGCGCCAGCAGTGAACCGGGGGCTTCGAGCTCCTACGAGCAGTACTTC. As protein: CASSEPGASSSYEQYF.

This chain uses TRBV5-1 with TRBJ1-2; D gene unclear. CDR3 length: 12 amino acids. CDR1 is SGHRS, CDR2 YFSETQ, per germline. V lost 4 bases and J lost 4, with 8 bases in between. This CDR3 is CASSQDPYGYTF. The CDR3 DNA follows: TGCGCCAGCAGCCAAGACCCCTATGGCTACACCTTC.

This clonotype was observed a few times. CDR3 sequence (DNA): TGTGCCAGCAGTTACCAGGTCGGACAGCCCCAGCATTTT. Translated, it gives CASSYQVGQPQHF. The chain links TRBV6-6 to TRBJ1-5, with unresolved D. The CDR3 extends over 13 amino acids. V shed 2 bases and J shed 7 bases, with 9 bases lying between them. Germline V gives CDR1 MNHNY, CDR2 SVGAGI (reference sequence).

There are a few counts of this clonotype. This rearrangement joins TRBV4-3 to TRBJ1-2; TRBD1 is a possible D gene (5 bases). Deletions cut 1 base from V and 7 bases from J, with 13 bases between. Germline V gene lookup returns CDR1 LGHNA and CDR2 YSLEER. The CDR3 runs 14 residues. CDR3 bases: TGCGCCAGCAGCCAAGGAACAGGTCCGGGTGGCTACACCTTC. Encoded protein: CASSQGTGPGGYTF.

V usage is TRBV3-1 and J usage is TRBJ2-7; 11 positions agree with TRBD1. The CDR3 length is 16 residues. From germline, CDR1 is LGHDT and CDR2 YNNKEL (reference sequence). J gave up 2 bases and V 4 bases, and 7 bases lay outside the gene matches. Written as DNA, the CDR3 is TGTGCCAGCAGCCCGACAAGGGACAGGGGGACCTACGAGCAGTACGTC. It encodes CASSPTRDRGTYEQYV.

Comments on this clonotype: Relative to the germline gene, one junction end is altered; a read error may explain this. The chain is built from TRBV7-7 and TRBJ2-3; D remains unclear. The germline V gene has CDR1 SSHAT and CDR2 FNYEAQ (reference sequence). The CDR3 is made up of 13 amino acids. The CDR3 loop is CASSLRPRDTQYF. The CDR3 nucleotides are TGTGCTAGCAGTCTCCGGCCTCGAGATACGCAGTATTTT.

There are a few counts of this clonotype. CDR3 sequence: CASSQRPGQGFSPLHF. CDR3 coding DNA: TGCGCCAGCAGCCAACGACCGGGACAGGGGTTTTCACCCCTCCACTTT. This chain joins TRBV4-1 and TRBJ1-6; 10 nucleotides line up with TRBD1. The CDR3 is 16 residues long. The germline V gene has CDR1 MGHRA and CDR2 YSYEKL. With 2 bases clipped from V and 9 bases from J, the junction kept 7 bases outside the gene matches.

This sequence joins TRBV12-3 or TRBV12-4 and TRBJ1-2, with D perhaps TRBD1 (6 bases). V lost 8 bases, J lost 8 bases, and 18 bases lay in between. The CDR3 loop spans 13 amino acids. The CDR3 reads CASATGLGYGYTF. CDR3 bases: TGTGCCAGCGCAACAGGGTTAGGTTACGGCTACACCTTC.

The table lists this clonotype with a few counts. The gene calls are TRBV12-3 or TRBV12-4 and TRBJ2-1, with a possible D match to TRBD1 (6 bases). V was pared by 5 bases and J by 2 bases, with 10 bases between. This CDR3 is built from 14 residues. The CDR3 coding sequence is TGTGCCAGCAGTCTGGACAGAACCTACAATGAGCAGTTCTTC. Its protein is CASSLDRTYNEQFF.

The gene calls are TRBV12-3 or TRBV12-4 and TRBJ2-5; D assignment may be TRBD1 or TRBD2 (7 bases each). Trimming pared 5 bases from V and 3 bases from J, leaving 10 bases between. The CDR3 has 13 amino acids. The CDR3 loop reads CASSPGGEETQYF. In nucleotides, the CDR3 is TGTGCCAGCAGTCCAGGGGGGGAAGAGACCCAGTACTTC.

In its sample, this clonotype was seen once. As DNA, the CDR3 is TGTGCCAGCAGCCCGGGGGACAGGGGTAAACGCACAGATACGCAGTATTTT. Its protein is CASSPGDRGKRTDTQYF. The chain is built from TRBV4-2 and TRBJ2-3, with 10 bases matching TRBD1. Germline V gene lookup returns CDR1 LGHNA and CDR2 YNFKEQ. The CDR3 loop spans 17 amino acids. The V segment lost 4 bases and the J segment 1 base; nucleotides outside the gene matches: 8.

The chain is built from TRBV10-3 and TRBJ2-7; a weak D match, TRBD2 (6 bases). CDR3 length equals 13 residues. Deletions cut 6 bases from V and 2 bases from J, with 11 bases between. Germline CDR1 reads ENHRY; CDR2 reads SYGVKD. DNA for the CDR3: TGTGCCATCAGGCCTAGCGCCACCTACGAGCAGTACGTC. Its translation is CAIRPSATYEQYV.

The gene calls are TRBV9 and TRBJ1-5; a weak D match, TRBD1 (6 bases). This CDR3 contains 17 residues. Per the germline V gene, CDR1 is SGDLS and CDR2 is YYNGEE. Trimming left V 0 bases short and J 4 bases short, with 17 bases between. As DNA, the CDR3 is TGTGCCAGCAGCGTAGTCTGGGGGGCAGACGCGAATCAGCCCCAGCATTTT. Translating gives CASSVVWGADANQPQHF.

A few counts support this clonotype. The rearrangement joins TRBV20-1 to TRBJ1-2; no definite D call. V was cut by 6 bases and J by 8 bases, with 7 bases left in between. The V gene's germline CDR1 is DFQATT and CDR2 SNEGSKA (reference sequence). CDR3 size: 9 residues. In DNA form, the CDR3 reads TGCAGTGCAGGGTTCGGCTACACCTTC. Its protein product is CSAGFGYTF.